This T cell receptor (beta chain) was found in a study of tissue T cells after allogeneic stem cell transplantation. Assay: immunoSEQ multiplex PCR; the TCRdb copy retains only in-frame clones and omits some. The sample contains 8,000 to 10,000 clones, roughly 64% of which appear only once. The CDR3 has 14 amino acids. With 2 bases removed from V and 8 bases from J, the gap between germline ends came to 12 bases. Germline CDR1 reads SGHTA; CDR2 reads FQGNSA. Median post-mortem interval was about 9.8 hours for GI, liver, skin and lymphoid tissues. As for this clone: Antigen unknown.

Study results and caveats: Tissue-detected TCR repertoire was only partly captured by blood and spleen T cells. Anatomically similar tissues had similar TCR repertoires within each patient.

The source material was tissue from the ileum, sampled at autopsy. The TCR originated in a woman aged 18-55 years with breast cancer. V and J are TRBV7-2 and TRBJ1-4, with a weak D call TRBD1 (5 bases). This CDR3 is CASSLSQDGEKLFF. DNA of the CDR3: TGTGCCAGCAGCTTATCACAGGATGGAGAAAAACTGTTTTTT.